These T cell receptor beta chains were read from a single sample in a study of blood T cell repertoires in COVID-19. Assay: immunoSEQ multiplex PCR; the TCRdb copy retains only in-frame clones and omits some. The repertoire holds hundreds of thousands of clones, with less than 85% as singletons. The specimen sequenced was peripheral blood. These receptors were taken from a woman older than 75 with acute or convalescent COVID-19. CDR3s include the opening cysteine and the closing phenylalanine or tryptophan. A D gene is named only where the DNA matches it firmly. Only part of the rows carry a size: once, few, many, or a class if the clone is expanded.

TRBD2,TRBJ2-1,NA,TRBV6-2/TRBV6-3,CASSLAGGGNEQFF,TGTGCCAGCAGTTTAGCGGGGGGCGGGAATGAGCAGTTCTTC
TRBD1,TRBJ2-3,NA,TRBV11-3,CASSRHRGTDTQYF,TGTGCCAGCAGCCGACACAGGGGAACAGATACGCAGTATTTT
NA,TRBJ1-4,NA,TRBV6-4,CASSDSRYRAGNEKLFF,TGTGCCAGCAGTGACTCGAGGTACAGGGCAGGTAATGAAAAACTGTTTTTT
NA,TRBJ2-2,NA,TRBV19,CASSMRAGELFF,TGTGCCAGTAGTATGAGAGCCGGGGAGCTGTTTTTT
NA,TRBJ2-7,few,TRBV28,CASNLIGDVRYEQYF,TGTGCCAGCAATCTAATAGGGGATGTTCGGTACGAGCAGTACTTC
NA,TRBJ1-1,NA,TRBV6-5,CASSLPRDMGTEAFF,TGTGCCAGCAGCCTACCCCGGGACATGGGGACTGAAGCTTTCTTT
NA,TRBJ1-1,few,TRBV5-8,CASSLGTAQTEAFF,TGTGCCAGCAGCTTGGGGACAGCACAAACTGAAGCTTTCTTT
NA,TRBJ1-2,NA,TRBV19,CASKDSPGDYGYTF,TGTGCCAGTAAAGACAGCCCGGGGGACTATGGCTACACCTTC
TRBD1,TRBJ1-2,once,TRBV27,CASSQRQGMNNYGYTF,TGTGCCAGCAGTCAAAGACAGGGTATGAATAACTATGGCTACACCTTC
TRBD1,TRBJ1-6,once,TRBV28,CASSPYRDRGLNSPLHF,TGTGCCAGCAGTCCTTACCGGGACAGGGGATTGAATTCACCCCTCCACTTT
TRBD1,TRBJ1-2,NA,TRBV6-5,CASRAGQGFGYTF,TGTGCCAGCAGAGCGGGACAGGGGTTCGGCTACACCTTC
TRBD2,TRBJ2-5,NA,TRBV7-2,CASSRGLAGGLAETQYF,TGTGCCAGCAGCCGGGGACTAGCGGGGGGGCTGGCCGAGACCCAGTACTTC
TRBD1,TRBJ1-2,NA,TRBV11-3,CASRQGVDVFGYTF,TGTGCCAGCCGACAGGGGGTCGACGTATTCGGCTACACCTTC